A selection of T cell receptor beta chains follows, all from one sample in a study of shared clonotypes between healthy human individuals. Only in-frame clones appear in the TCRdb table, and some are missing; sequencing was by immunoSEQ multiplex PCR. Seen here are roughly 480,000 clones, 79% observed once, and the top ten hold 12%. The sequenced material came from PBMCs. All receptors come from a woman aged 35 to 49 in good health. Some clones in this sample may be carry-over from other donors' samples. Both conserved end residues are part of each CDR3. The order of the fields is V gene, clone size, J gene, D gene, CDR3 protein, CDR3 DNA. D genes are given only for firm matches. The listing skips clone size in some rows; elsewhere it reads once, few, many or a size class.

v_gene: TRBV11-3; abundance: NA; j_gene: TRBJ2-1; d_gene: TRBD2; CDR3aa: CASSTGLASGNEQFF; CDR3nt: TGTGCCAGCAGCACGGGACTAGCTTCAGGCAATGAGCAGTTCTTC
v_gene: TRBV2; abundance: NA; j_gene: TRBJ2-3; d_gene: NA; CDR3aa: CASRGNTDTQYF; CDR3nt: TGTGCCAGCAGAGGAAACACAGATACGCAGTATTTT
v_gene: TRBV10-3; abundance: NA; j_gene: TRBJ2-4; d_gene: NA; CDR3aa: CAISESGGGIIQYF; CDR3nt: TGTGCCATCAGTGAGTCAGGGGGCGGGATCATTCAGTACTTC
v_gene: TRBV19; abundance: NA; j_gene: TRBJ2-2; d_gene: TRBD1; CDR3aa: CASRRQGENGELFF; CDR3nt: TGTGCCAGTAGACGACAGGGGGAGAACGGGGAGCTGTTTTTT
v_gene: TRBV5-6; abundance: many; j_gene: TRBJ1-2; d_gene: NA; CDR3aa: CASSLGWASGGYGYTF; CDR3nt: TGTGCCAGCAGCTTGGGATGGGCGTCGGGGGGCTATGGCTACACCTTC
v_gene: TRBV11-2; abundance: once; j_gene: TRBJ2-1; d_gene: NA; CDR3aa: CASSLYGGRDNEQFF; CDR3nt: TGTGCCAGCAGCTTATACGGGGGCCGGGACAATGAGCAGTTCTTC
v_gene: TRBV6-6; abundance: NA; j_gene: TRBJ1-3; d_gene: NA; CDR3aa: CASRVQGLISGNTIYF; CDR3nt: TGTGCCAGCAGAGTACAGGGACTGATCTCTGGAAACACCATATATTTT
v_gene: TRBV27; abundance: NA; j_gene: TRBJ1-2; d_gene: TRBD1; CDR3aa: CARDRVYGYTF; CDR3nt: TGTGCCAGGGACAGGGTGTATGGCTACACCTTC
v_gene: TRBV7-6; abundance: NA; j_gene: TRBJ2-5; d_gene: TRBD2; CDR3aa: CASSPGTSGNGETQYF; CDR3nt: TGTGCCAGCAGCCCAGGGACTAGCGGGAACGGGGAGACCCAGTACTTC
v_gene: TRBV5-4; abundance: NA; j_gene: TRBJ1-6; d_gene: NA; CDR3aa: CASSLANRVDSPLHF; CDR3nt: TGTGCCAGCAGCTTGGCCAACAGGGTCGATTCACCCCTCCACTTT
v_gene: TRBV28; abundance: NA; j_gene: TRBJ1-2; d_gene: NA; CDR3aa: CASSSGGTNYGYTF; CDR3nt: TGTGCCAGCAGTTCCGGGGGGACTAACTATGGCTACACCTTC
v_gene: TRBV7-9; abundance: NA; j_gene: TRBJ2-1; d_gene: TRBD2; CDR3aa: CASSSGAGGPGNEQFF; CDR3nt: TGTGCCAGCAGCTCCGGGGCGGGAGGGCCCGGCAATGAGCAGTTCTTC
v_gene: TRBV18; abundance: NA; j_gene: TRBJ2-5; d_gene: TRBD2; CDR3aa: CASSPQTSGISETQYF; CDR3nt: TGTGCCAGCTCACCTCAGACTAGCGGGATTTCTGAGACCCAGTACTTC
v_gene: TRBV10-3; abundance: NA; j_gene: TRBJ2-5; d_gene: TRBD1; CDR3aa: CAISLGQDQETQYF; CDR3nt: TGTGCCATCAGCCTGGGACAGGACCAAGAGACCCAGTACTTC
v_gene: TRBV7-2; abundance: NA; j_gene: TRBJ2-7; d_gene: TRBD2; CDR3aa: CASSSRTSGPTSSYEQYF; CDR3nt: TGTGCCAGCAGCTCTCGGACTAGCGGGCCTACAAGCTCCTACGAGCAGTACTTC
v_gene: TRBV18; abundance: NA; j_gene: TRBJ2-2; d_gene: NA; CDR3aa: CASSPPGVRGTGELFF; CDR3nt: TGTGCCAGCTCACCACCGGGGGTCCGGGGCACCGGGGAGCTGTTTTTT
v_gene: TRBV6-1; abundance: few; j_gene: TRBJ1-2; d_gene: NA; CDR3aa: CASTTRGLTDF; CDR3nt: TGTGCCAGCACAACTCGGGGTCTCACGGATTTC